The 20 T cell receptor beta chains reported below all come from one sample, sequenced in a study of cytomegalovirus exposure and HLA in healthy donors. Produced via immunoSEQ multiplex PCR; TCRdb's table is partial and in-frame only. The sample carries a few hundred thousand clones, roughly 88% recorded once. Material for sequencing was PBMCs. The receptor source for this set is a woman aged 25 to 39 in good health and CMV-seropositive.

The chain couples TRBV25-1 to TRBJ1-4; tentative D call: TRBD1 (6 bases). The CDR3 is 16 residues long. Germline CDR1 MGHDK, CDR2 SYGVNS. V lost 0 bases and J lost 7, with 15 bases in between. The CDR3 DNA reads TGTGCCAGCAGTGAATATATAAGGGGGAAAGGTGAAAAACTGTTTTTT. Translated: CASSEYIRGKGEKLFF.

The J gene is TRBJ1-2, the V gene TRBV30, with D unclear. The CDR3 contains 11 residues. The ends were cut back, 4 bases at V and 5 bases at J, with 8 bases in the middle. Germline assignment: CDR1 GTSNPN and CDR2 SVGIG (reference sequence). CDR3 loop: CAWNRGYGYTF. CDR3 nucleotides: TGTGCCTGGAATAGAGGGTATGGCTACACCTTC.

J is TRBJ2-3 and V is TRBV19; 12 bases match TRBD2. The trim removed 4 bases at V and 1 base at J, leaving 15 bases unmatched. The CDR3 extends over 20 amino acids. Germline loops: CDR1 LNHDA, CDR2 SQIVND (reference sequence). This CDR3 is CASSKRGSGLAGYGTDTQYF. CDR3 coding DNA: TGTGCCAGTAGTAAACGGGGCTCGGGACTAGCGGGTTACGGCACAGATACGCAGTATTTT.

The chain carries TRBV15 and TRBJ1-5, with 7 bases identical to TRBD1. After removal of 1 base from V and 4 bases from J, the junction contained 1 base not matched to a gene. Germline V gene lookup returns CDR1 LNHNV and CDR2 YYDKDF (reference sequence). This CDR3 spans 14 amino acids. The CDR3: CATSRATGNQPQHF. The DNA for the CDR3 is TGTGCCACCAGCAGAGCGACAGGGAATCAGCCCCAGCATTTT.

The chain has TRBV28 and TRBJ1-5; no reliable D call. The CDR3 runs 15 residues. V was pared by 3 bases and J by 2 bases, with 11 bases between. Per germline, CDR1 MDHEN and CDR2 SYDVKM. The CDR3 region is CASSFYGDRNQPQHF. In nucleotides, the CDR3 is TGTGCCAGCAGTTTTTACGGGGATCGCAATCAGCCCCAGCATTTT.

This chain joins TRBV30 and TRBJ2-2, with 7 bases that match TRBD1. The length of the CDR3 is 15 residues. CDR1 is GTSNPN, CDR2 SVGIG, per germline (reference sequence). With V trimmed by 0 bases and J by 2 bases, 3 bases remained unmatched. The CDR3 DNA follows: TGTGCCTGGAGTGTACGGGACAGTAACACCGGGGAGCTGTTTTTT. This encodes CAWSVRDSNTGELFF.

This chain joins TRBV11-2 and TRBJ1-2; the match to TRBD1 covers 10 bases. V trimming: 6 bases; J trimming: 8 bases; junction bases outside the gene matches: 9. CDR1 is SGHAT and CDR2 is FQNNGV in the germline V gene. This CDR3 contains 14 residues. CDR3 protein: CASRQSGTGEGYTF. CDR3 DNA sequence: TGTGCCAGCAGGCAATCCGGGACAGGGGAAGGCTACACCTTC. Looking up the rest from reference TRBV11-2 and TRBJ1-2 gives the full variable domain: EAGVAQSPRYKIIEKRQSVAFWCNPISGHATLYWYQQILGQGPKLLIQFQNNGVVDDSQLPKDRFSAERLKGVDSTLKIQPAKLEDSAVYLCASRQSGTGEGYTFGSGTRLTVV.

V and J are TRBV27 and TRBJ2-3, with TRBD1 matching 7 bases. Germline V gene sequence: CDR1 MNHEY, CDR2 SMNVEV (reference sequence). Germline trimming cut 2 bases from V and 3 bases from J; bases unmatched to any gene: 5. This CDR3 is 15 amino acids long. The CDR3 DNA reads TGTGCCAGCAGTTTACGAGGGGGCGAAACAGATACGCAGTATTTT. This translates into CASSLRGGETDTQYF.

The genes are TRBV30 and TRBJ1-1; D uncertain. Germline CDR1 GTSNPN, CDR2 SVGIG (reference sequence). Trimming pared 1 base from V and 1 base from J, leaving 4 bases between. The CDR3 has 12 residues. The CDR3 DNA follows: TGTGCCTGGAGTGCCGAGAACACTGAAGCTTTCTTT. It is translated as CAWSAENTEAFF.

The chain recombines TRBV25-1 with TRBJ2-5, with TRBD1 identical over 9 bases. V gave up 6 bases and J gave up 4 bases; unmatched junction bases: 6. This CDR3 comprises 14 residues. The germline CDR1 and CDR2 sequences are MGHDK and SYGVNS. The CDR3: CASSVKQGAETQYF. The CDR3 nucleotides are TGTGCCAGCAGCGTTAAACAGGGGGCAGAGACCCAGTACTTC.

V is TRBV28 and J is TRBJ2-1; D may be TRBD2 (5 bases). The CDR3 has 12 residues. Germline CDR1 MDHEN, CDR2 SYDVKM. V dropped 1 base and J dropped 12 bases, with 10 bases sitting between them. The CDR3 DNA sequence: TGTGCCAGCAGTTTATACGGGATCTGGCAGTTCTTC. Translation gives CASSLYGIWQFF.

The CDR3: CASSSTGTANEKLFF. Written as DNA, the CDR3 is TGTGCCAGCAGCTCCACCGGGACCGCAAATGAAAAACTGTTTTTT. This sequence joins TRBV7-2 and TRBJ1-4; D might be TRBD1 (5 bases). The length of the CDR3 is 15 residues. CDR1 SGHTA and CDR2 FQGNSA come from the germline V gene. Trimming shortened V by 4 bases and J by 5 bases, and 14 bases separated the two germline ends.

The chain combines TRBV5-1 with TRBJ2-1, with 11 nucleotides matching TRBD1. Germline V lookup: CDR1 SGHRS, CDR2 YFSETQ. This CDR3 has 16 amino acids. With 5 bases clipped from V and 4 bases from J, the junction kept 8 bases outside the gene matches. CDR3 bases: TGCGCCAGCAGGAACCCCGGGACAGGGGGTTACAATGAGCAGTTCTTC. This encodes CASRNPGTGGYNEQFF.

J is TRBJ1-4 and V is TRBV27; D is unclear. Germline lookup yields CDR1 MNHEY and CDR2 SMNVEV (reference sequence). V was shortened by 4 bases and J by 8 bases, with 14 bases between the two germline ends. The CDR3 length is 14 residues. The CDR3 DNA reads TGTGCCAGCAGTTCGCCCGCGCGGGAAGAAAAACTGTTTTTT. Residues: CASSSPAREEKLFF.

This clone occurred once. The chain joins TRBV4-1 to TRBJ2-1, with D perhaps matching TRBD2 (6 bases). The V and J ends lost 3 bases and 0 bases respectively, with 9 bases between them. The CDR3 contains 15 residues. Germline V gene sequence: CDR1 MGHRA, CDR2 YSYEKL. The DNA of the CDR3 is TGCGCCAGCAGCCACGGCGGGAACTCCTACAATGAGCAGTTCTTC. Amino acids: CASSHGGNSYNEQFF.

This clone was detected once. The CDR3 loop reads CASSYREFNEQYF. CDR3 DNA: TGTGCCAGCAGCTACAGGGAGTTCAACGAGCAGTACTTC. The chain employs TRBV6-5 and TRBJ2-7, with D possibly TRBD1 on 6 matching bases. The CDR3 has 13 amino acids. The V gene lost 6 bases and the J gene lost 5 bases, with 14 bases spanning the gap. Germline-derived CDR1 and CDR2 are MNHEY and SVGAGI.

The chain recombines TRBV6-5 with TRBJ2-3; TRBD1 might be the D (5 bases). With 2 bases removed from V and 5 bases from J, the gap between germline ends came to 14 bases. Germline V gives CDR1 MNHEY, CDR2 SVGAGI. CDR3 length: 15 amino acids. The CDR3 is CASSYRGEVRDTQYF. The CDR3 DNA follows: TGTGCCAGCAGTTACAGGGGTGAAGTAAGAGATACGCAGTATTTT.

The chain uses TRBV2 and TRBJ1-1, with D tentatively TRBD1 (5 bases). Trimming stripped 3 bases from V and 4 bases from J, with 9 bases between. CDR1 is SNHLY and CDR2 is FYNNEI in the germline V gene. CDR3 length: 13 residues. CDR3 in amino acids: CASSEGRGTEAFF. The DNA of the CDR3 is TGTGCCAGCAGTGAGGGTAGGGGCACTGAAGCTTTCTTT.

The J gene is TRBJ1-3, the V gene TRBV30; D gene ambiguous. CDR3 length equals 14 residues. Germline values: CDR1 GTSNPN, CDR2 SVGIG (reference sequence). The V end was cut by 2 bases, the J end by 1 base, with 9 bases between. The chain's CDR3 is CAWSKTGSGNTIYF. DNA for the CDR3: TGTGCCTGGAGTAAAACCGGGTCTGGAAACACCATATATTTT.

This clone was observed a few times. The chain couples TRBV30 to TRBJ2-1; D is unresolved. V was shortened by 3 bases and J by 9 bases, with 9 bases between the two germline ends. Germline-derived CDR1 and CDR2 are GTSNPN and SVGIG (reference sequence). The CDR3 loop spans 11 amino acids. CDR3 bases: TGTGCCTGGAGGGGTCCCGGTGAGCAGTTCTTC. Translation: CAWRGPGEQFF.